A single sample gave rise to the 23 T cell receptor beta chains below, sequenced in a study of T-cell memory formation after mild COVID-19. TCRdb processed the 5' RACE reads anew with MiXCR; each CDR3 protein has one entry. The sample lists 300,000 to 350,000 distinct CDR3 sequences; 14% were seen once. The sample taken for sequencing was PBMCs or a T cell subset sorted from them (not recorded which). These receptors were obtained from a man aged 18 to 35 who had mild COVID-19 (a few samples of this study predate the infection). Cell type and time point are not known.

This clonotype was seen only a few times. The chain couples TRBV27 to TRBJ1-6, with TRBD1 identical over 7 bases. The germline gives CDR1 MNHEY, CDR2 SMNVEV (reference sequence). The junction had 2 bases not matched to a gene; V was cut back by 8 bases and J by 7 bases. This CDR3 region has 12 residues. CDR3 bases: TGTGCCAGCGCGGACAGGAATTCACCCCTCCACTTT. The encoded protein is CASADRNSPLHF.

The rearrangement uses TRBV7-2 and TRBJ2-3; 11 bases match TRBD2. CDR1 is SGHTA, CDR2 FQGNSA, per germline. The CDR3 covers 16 residues. V shed 8 bases and J 2 bases; nucleotides not matched to a gene: 9. CDR3 amino acids: CASRGLAGGVTDTQYF. The CDR3 nucleotides are TGTGCCAGCCGAGGGCTAGCGGGGGGTGTCACAGATACGCAGTATTTT. Using reference TRBV7-2 and TRBJ2-3 for the parts outside the CDR3, the full variable domain is GAGVSQSPSNKVTEKGKDVELRCDPISGHTALYWYRQSLGQGLEFLIYFQGNSAPDKSGLPSDRFSAERTGGSVSTLTIQRTQQEDSAVYLCASRGLAGGVTDTQYFGPGTRLTVL.

This chain joins TRBV11-3 and TRBJ2-7; D is unclear. The V end was cut by 11 bases, the J end by 0 bases, with 17 bases between. This CDR3 comprises 14 residues. The germline gives CDR1 SGHNT, CDR2 YENEEA. For the CDR3, the DNA is TGTGCCGTACCATTGAAGTCCCTCTCCTACGAGCAGTACTTC. It yields the protein CAVPLKSLSYEQYF. Supplemented by reference TRBV11-3 and TRBJ2-7, the full variable domain reads EAGVVQSPRYKIIEKKQPVAFWCNPISGHNTLYWYLQNLGQGPELLIRYENEEAVDDSQLPKDRFSAERLKGVDSTLKIQPAELGDSAVYLCAVPLKSLSYEQYFGPGTRLTVT.

A few counts support this clonotype. V is TRBV5-4 and J is TRBJ2-6, with D tentatively TRBD1 or TRBD2 (5 bases each). Germline loops: CDR1 SGHNT, CDR2 YYREEE (reference sequence). Trimming pared 0 bases from V and 0 bases from J, leaving 7 bases between. The CDR3 has 16 amino acids. The CDR3 bases are TGTGCCAGCAGCTTGGACGGGGCCTCTGGGGCCAACGTCCTGACTTTC. Residues: CASSLDGASGANVLTF. The whole variable domain, filled in from reference TRBV5-4 and TRBJ2-6, reads ETGVTQSPTHLIKTRGQQVTLRCSSQSGHNTVSWYQQALGQGPQFIFQYYREEENGRGNFPPRFSGLQFPNYSSELNVNALELDDSALYLCASSLDGASGANVLTFGAGSRLTVL.

There are a few counts of this clonotype. The rearrangement uses TRBV4-2 and TRBJ1-2, with D possibly matching TRBD1 (5 bases). V lost 3 bases, J lost 8 bases, and 13 bases lay in between. The CDR3 totals 13 residues. Per the germline V gene, CDR1 is LGHNA and CDR2 is YNFKEQ. CDR3 in DNA: TGTGCCAGCAGCCACGCACAGGTAGAGGGCTACACCTTC. Its protein is CASSHAQVEGYTF.

The sample holds a few counts of this clonotype. The V gene is TRBV20-1, the J gene TRBJ2-3; D remains unclear. The V end was cut by 3 bases, the J end by 3 bases, with 10 bases between. The CDR3 spans 13 residues. Per the germline V gene, CDR1 is DFQATT and CDR2 is SNEGSKA (reference sequence). Written as DNA, the CDR3 is TGCAGTGCTAGTTCGACTGCAACAGATACGCAGTATTTT. This translates into CSASSTATDTQYF.

The chain uses TRBV6-2 or TRBV6-3 and TRBJ1-2; a weak D match, TRBD1 (5 bases). Trimming took off 8 bases at V and 6 bases at J, with 10 bases between the two ends. The V gene's germline CDR1 is MNHEY and CDR2 SVGEGT. This CDR3 contains 11 residues. DNA for the CDR3: TGTGCCAGCGGGCAGGGCGATGGCTACACCTTC. This encodes CASGQGDGYTF.

This clonotype was counted a few times. The genes are TRBV23-1 and TRBJ1-5; 12 nucleotides agree with TRBD1. TRBV23-1 is an ORF, with its function uncertain. V was pared by 2 bases and J by 6 bases, with 14 bases of the junction left unmatched. The CDR3 consists of 19 residues. The CDR3 DNA sequence: TGCGCCAGCAGTCAAGCCGGGACAGGGGGCTTACAGTGTGGTCAGCCCCAGCATTTT. It is translated as CASSQAGTGGLQCGQPQHF.

This clonotype has more than one count but fewer than ten. V and J are TRBV12-3 or TRBV12-4 and TRBJ2-7, with a possible D match to TRBD2 (5 bases). The CDR3 length is 12 residues. The V end lost 6 bases, the J end lost 12 bases, and 18 bases lay between the germline ends. CDR3 sequence reads: CASSRGSALRYF. CDR3 DNA: TGTGCCAGCAGCCGCGGGTCCGCGCTGCGGTACTTC.

V gene TRBV6-5 combines with J gene TRBJ2-3, with 10 bases identical to TRBD2. V lost 5 bases, J lost 4 bases, and 6 bases stayed unmatched. From germline, CDR1 is MNHEY and CDR2 SVGAGI. CDR3 length equals 15 residues. Here the CDR3 reads CASSLERGGSDTQYF. The CDR3 DNA is TGTGCCAGCAGTCTCGAGCGGGGGGGCTCAGATACGCAGTATTTT.

The table lists this clonotype with a few counts. V and J are TRBV20-1 and TRBJ1-3, with D unclear. Germline loops: CDR1 DFQATT, CDR2 SNEGSKA (reference sequence). V was pared by 6 bases and J by 0 bases, with 15 bases between. This CDR3 spans 15 amino acids. The CDR3 spells CSATDGVASGNTIYF. The CDR3 nucleotides read TGCAGTGCCACGGACGGCGTAGCCTCTGGAAACACCATATATTTT.

This clonotype was found a few times. The genes are TRBV27 and TRBJ1-2; 7 bases are shared with TRBD1. Trimming cost V 3 bases and J 1 base; bases outside gene matches: 8. CDR3 length: 16 amino acids. The V gene's germline CDR1 is MNHEY and CDR2 SMNVEV (reference sequence). Here the CDR3 reads CASSFRPGQNNYGYTF. The CDR3 coding sequence is TGTGCCAGCAGTTTCCGACCGGGACAGAATAACTATGGCTACACCTTC.

The chain has TRBV7-9 and TRBJ1-2; tentatively, D is TRBD1 (6 bases). V lost 4 bases and J 8 bases, leaving 14 bases between the germline ends. The CDR3 sequence is 13 residues long. CDR1 SEHNR and CDR2 FQNEAQ come from the germline V gene (reference sequence). CDR3 protein: CASSSDRLGGYTF. For the CDR3, the DNA is TGTGCCAGCAGCTCCGACAGGCTTGGGGGCTACACCTTC.

This clonotype has just a few counts. This chain links TRBV3-1 with TRBJ1-1; D unclear. Germline assignment: CDR1 LGHDT and CDR2 YNNKEL (reference sequence). Trimming removed 8 bases from V and 0 bases from J, with 10 bases in between. The CDR3 loop spans 13 amino acids. The CDR3 sequence is CASGGYLNTEAFF. In nucleotides, the CDR3 is TGTGCCAGCGGCGGGTACTTGAACACTGAAGCTTTCTTT.

This clonotype was counted a few times. The chain combines TRBV5-5 with TRBJ2-7; D might be TRBD2 (6 bases). The germline CDR1 and CDR2 sequences are SGHKS and YYEKEE (reference sequence). This CDR3 is 18 amino acids long. V was shortened by 3 bases and J by 0 bases, with 22 bases between the two germline ends. In DNA form, the CDR3 reads TGTGCCAGCAGCTGGAGGGTCGAACAGGAACGATTCTCCTACGAGCAGTACTTC. Translated: CASSWRVEQERFSYEQYF. Drawing the rest from reference TRBV5-5 and TRBJ2-7, the complete variable domain is DAGVTQSPTHLIKTRGQQVTLRCSPISGHKSVSWYQQVLGQGPQFIFQYYEKEERGRGNFPDRFSARQFPNYSSELNVNALLLGDSALYLCASSWRVEQERFSYEQYFGPGTRLTVT.

This clonotype was observed at least ten times. The chain recombines TRBV5-1 with TRBJ2-3; 11 bases align to TRBD1. V was pared by 0 bases and J by 4 bases, with 1 base of the junction left unmatched. Germline V gene sequence: CDR1 SGHRS, CDR2 YFSETQ. CDR3 length: 15 residues. The CDR3 bases are TGCGCCAGCAGCTTGGAGGGACAGGGGGCAGATACGCAGTATTTT. Protein product: CASSLEGQGADTQYF.

This rearrangement joins TRBV27 to TRBJ2-1; TRBD2 matches 11 bases. The CDR3 has 15 residues. J lost 7 bases, V lost 1 base, and 3 bases had no gene match. The V gene's germline CDR1 is MNHEY and CDR2 SMNVEV (reference sequence). CDR3 protein: CASSLFLAGGNEQFF. The CDR3 nucleotides read TGTGCCAGCAGTTTATTTCTAGCGGGGGGTAATGAGCAGTTCTTC.

There are a few counts of this clonotype. The rearrangement joins TRBV12-3 or TRBV12-4 to TRBJ1-2, with a weak D call TRBD1 (5 bases). Trimming took off 3 bases at V and 4 bases at J, with 9 bases between the two ends. The CDR3 covers 13 residues. The CDR3 loop reads CASSLQGFYGYTF. The CDR3, as DNA: TGTGCCAGCAGTTTGCAGGGATTCTATGGCTACACCTTC.

This clonotype was observed a handful of times. The rearrangement links TRBV7-9 to TRBJ2-7; D not certain. Germline loops: CDR1 SEHNR, CDR2 FQNEAQ (reference sequence). The CDR3 consists of 14 residues. The V end was cut by 6 bases, the J end by 2 bases, with 14 bases between. The CDR3 nucleotides read TGTGCCAGCAGACCCAACCCAGGAGCCTACGAGCAGTACGTC. Translated, it gives CASRPNPGAYEQYV.

This clonotype was seen more than once but under ten times. The CDR3 region has the DNA TGTGCCAGCTCACCGCTGGACGTAGGACCGTTCGATACGCAGTATTTT. Protein: CASSPLDVGPFDTQYF. The chain uses TRBV18 and TRBJ2-3, with D unclear. Germline CDR1 and CDR2: KGHSH and LQKENI. The CDR3 totals 16 residues. The ends were cut back, 3 bases at V and 6 bases at J, with 19 bases in the middle. The variable domain in full, with the rest retrieved from reference TRBV18 and TRBJ2-3, is NAGVMQNPRHLVRRRGQEARLRCSPMKGHSHVYWYRQLPEEGLKFMVYLQKENIIDESGMPKERFSAEFPKEGPSILRIQQVVRGDSAAYFCASSPLDVGPFDTQYFGPGTRLTVL.

This clonotype has a handful of counts. The rearrangement links TRBV5-1 to TRBJ2-5; 9 bases line up with TRBD1. This CDR3 comprises 15 residues. Germline lookup yields CDR1 SGHRS and CDR2 YFSETQ. V gave up 4 bases and J gave up 2 bases; unmatched junction bases: 6. For the CDR3, the DNA is TGCGCCAGCAGCCAGACAGGACAGGGGCAAGAGACCCAGTACTTC. This translates into CASSQTGQGQETQYF.

This clonotype occurred many times. The chain couples TRBV28 to TRBJ2-4; tentative D call: TRBD2 (6 bases). The CDR3 has 12 amino acids. CDR1 is MDHEN and CDR2 is SYDVKM in the germline V gene. V was shortened by 3 bases and J by 8 bases, with 8 bases between the two germline ends. The CDR3 DNA reads TGTGCCAGCAGTTTCCGCGGGGACATTCAGTACTTC. Translating gives CASSFRGDIQYF. Together with reference TRBV28 and TRBJ2-4, the CDR3 gives the full variable domain: DVKVTQSSRYLVKRTGEKVFLECVQDMDHENMFWYRQDPGLGLRLIYFSYDVKMKEKGDIPEGYSVSREKKERFSLILESASTNQTSMYLCASSFRGDIQYFGAGTRLSVL.

Comment on this clonotype: At one of its ends the junction is not consistent with the germline gene, which may arise from a read error. V is TRBV6-2 or TRBV6-3 and J is TRBJ2-5, with D perhaps assigned TRBD1 or TRBD2 (5 bases each). Per the germline V gene, CDR1 is MNHEY and CDR2 is SVGEGT. The CDR3 runs 12 residues. The CDR3: CGASGQQETQYF. The CDR3, as DNA: TGCGGCGCTTCGGGGCAGCAAGAGACCCAGTACTTC.